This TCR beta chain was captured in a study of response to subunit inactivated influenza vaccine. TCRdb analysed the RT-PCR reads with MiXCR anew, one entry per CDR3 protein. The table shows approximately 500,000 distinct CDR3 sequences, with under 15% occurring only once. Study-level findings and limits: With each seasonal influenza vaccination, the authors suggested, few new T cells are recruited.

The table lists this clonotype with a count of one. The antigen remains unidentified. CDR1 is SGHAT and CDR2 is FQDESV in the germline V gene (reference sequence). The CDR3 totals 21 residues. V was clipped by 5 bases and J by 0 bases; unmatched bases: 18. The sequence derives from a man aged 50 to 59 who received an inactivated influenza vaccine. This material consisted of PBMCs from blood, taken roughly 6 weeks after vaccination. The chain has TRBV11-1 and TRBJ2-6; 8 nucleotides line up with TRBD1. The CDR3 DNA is TGTGCCAGCAGCCCTTCCCCGGGACAGGATGAAGGTGGCTCTGGGGCCAACGTCCTGACTTTC. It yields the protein CASSPSPGQDEGGSGANVLTF.